This T cell receptor beta chain is from a study of control samples from healthy donors and cancer patients. J gave up 4 bases and V 2 bases, and 11 bases lay outside the gene matches. In germline, CDR1 is LGHDT, CDR2 YNNKEL (reference sequence). The CDR3 extends over 16 amino acids. The method was immunoSEQ multiplex PCR; TCRdb's version includes in-frame clones alone and lacks a portion of them. The sample records approximately 130,000 clones, roughly 90% being singletons. This receptor was taken from a man in his fifties or sixties in good health. The specimen was blood. The chain couples TRBV3-1 (or the pseudogene TRBV3-2) to TRBJ2-7; 7 nucleotides agree with TRBD1. CDR3 in DNA: TGTGCCAGCAGCCAACCGAGGACAGGAACCAAATACGAGCAGTACTTC. The encoded protein is CASSQPRTGTKYEQYF.